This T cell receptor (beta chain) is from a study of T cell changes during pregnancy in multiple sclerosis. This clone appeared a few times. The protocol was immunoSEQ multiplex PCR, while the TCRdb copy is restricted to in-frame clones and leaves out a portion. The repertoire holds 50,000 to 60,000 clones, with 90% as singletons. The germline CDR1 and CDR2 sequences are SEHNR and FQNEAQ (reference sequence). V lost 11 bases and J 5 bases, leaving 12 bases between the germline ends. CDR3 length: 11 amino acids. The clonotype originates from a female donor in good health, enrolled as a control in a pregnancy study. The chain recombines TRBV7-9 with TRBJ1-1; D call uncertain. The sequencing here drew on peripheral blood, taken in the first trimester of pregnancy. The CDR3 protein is CAASPGTEAFF. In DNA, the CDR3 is TGTGCCGCCTCCCCGGGGACTGAAGCTTTCTTT.